This T cell receptor (beta chain) was sequenced for a study of T cell changes during pregnancy in multiple sclerosis. Sequenced by immunoSEQ multiplex PCR; TCRdb stores in-frame clones only, minus some. The profile shows fewer than 85,000 clones, about 95% of them singletons. This clonotype was obtained from a female donor with multiple sclerosis, enrolled in a pregnancy study. This specimen consisted of peripheral blood, obtained in the second trimester of pregnancy.

The CDR3 DNA follows: TGTGCCAGCAGTTACTCGTCAGGGTCTAGCACAGATACGCAGTATTTT. Amino acids: CASSYSSGSSTDTQYF. V gene TRBV6-5 combines with J gene TRBJ2-3, with D maybe TRBD1 (5 bases). With 0 bases removed from V and 0 bases from J, the gap between germline ends came to 10 bases. CDR3 length equals 16 residues. Germline V gives CDR1 MNHEY, CDR2 SVGAGI.